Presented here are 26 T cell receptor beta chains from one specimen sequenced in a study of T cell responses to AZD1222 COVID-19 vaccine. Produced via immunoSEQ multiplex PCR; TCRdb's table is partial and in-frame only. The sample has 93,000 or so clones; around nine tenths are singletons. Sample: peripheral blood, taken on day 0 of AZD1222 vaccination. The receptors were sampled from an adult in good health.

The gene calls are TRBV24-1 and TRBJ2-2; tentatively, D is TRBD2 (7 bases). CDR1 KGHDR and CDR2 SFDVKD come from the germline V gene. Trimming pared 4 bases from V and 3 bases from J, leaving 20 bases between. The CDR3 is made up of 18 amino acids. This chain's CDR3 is CATSDPGGQGAYTGELFF. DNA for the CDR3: TGTGCCACCAGTGACCCCGGGGGGCAGGGTGCGTACACCGGGGAGCTGTTTTTT.

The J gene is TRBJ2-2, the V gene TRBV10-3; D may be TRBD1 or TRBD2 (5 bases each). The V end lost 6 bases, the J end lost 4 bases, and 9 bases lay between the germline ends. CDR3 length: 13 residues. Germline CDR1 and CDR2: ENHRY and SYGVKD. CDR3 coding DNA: TGTGCCATCAGAAGGGACCTCACCGGGGAGCTGTTTTTT. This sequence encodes CAIRRDLTGELFF.

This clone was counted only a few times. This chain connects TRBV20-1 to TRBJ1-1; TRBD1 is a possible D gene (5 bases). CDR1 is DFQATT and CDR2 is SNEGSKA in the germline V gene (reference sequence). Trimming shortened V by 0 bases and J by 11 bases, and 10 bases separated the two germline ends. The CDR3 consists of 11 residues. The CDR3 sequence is CSARDRGAAFF. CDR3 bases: TGCAGTGCTAGAGACCGCGGGGCGGCTTTCTTT.

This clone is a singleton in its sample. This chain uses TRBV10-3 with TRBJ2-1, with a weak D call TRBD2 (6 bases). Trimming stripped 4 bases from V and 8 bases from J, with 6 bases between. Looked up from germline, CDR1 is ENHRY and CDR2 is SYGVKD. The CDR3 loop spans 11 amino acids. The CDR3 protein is CAISGEDEQFF. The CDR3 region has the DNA TGTGCCATCAGTGGGGAGGATGAGCAGTTCTTC.

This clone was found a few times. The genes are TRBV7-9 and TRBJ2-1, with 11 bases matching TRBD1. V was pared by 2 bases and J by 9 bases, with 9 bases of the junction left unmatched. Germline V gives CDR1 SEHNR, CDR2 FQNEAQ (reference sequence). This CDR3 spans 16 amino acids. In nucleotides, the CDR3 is TGTGCCAGCAGCTTACCCCTCGGACAGGGGGCCGTTGAGCAGTTCTTC. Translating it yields CASSLPLGQGAVEQFF.

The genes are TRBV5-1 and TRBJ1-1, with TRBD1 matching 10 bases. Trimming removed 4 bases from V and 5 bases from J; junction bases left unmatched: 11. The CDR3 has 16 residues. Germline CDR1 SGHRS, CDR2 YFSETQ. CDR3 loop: CASSEPGQGILTEAFF. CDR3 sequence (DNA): TGCGCCAGCAGCGAGCCGGGACAGGGGATATTAACTGAAGCTTTCTTT.

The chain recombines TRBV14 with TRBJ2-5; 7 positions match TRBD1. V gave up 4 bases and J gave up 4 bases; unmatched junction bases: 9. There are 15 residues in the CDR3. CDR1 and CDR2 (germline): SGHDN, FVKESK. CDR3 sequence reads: CASSLTGELRETQYF. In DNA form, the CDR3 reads TGTGCCAGCAGCCTTACAGGGGAATTAAGAGAGACCCAGTACTTC.

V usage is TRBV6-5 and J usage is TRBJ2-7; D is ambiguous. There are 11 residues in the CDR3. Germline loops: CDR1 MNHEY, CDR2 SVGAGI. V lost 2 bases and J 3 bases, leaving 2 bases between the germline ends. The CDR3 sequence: CASSYLYEQYF. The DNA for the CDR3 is TGTGCCAGCAGTTACCTCTACGAGCAGTACTTC.

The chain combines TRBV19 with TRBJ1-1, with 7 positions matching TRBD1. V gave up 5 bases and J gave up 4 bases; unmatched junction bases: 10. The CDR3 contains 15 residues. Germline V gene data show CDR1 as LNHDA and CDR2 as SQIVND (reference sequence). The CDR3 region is CASSQAPTGVTEAFF. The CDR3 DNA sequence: TGTGCCAGTAGTCAGGCCCCCACAGGGGTCACTGAAGCTTTCTTT.

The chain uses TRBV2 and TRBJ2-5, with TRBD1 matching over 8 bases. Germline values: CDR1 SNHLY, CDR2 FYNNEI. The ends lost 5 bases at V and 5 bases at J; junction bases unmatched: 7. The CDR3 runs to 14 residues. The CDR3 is CASSFRGLGETQYF. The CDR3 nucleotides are TGTGCCAGCAGTTTCAGGGGGCTGGGGGAGACCCAGTACTTC. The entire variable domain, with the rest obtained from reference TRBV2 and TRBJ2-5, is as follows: EPEVTQTPSHQVTQMGQEVILRCVPISNHLYFYWYRQILGQKVEFLVSFYNNEISEKSEIFDDQFSVERPDGSNFTLKIRSTKLEDSAMYFCASSFRGLGETQYFGPGTRLLVL.

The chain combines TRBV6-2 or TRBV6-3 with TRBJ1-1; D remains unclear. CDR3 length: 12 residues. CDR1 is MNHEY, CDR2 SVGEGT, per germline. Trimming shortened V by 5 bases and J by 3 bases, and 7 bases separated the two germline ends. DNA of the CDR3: TGTGCCAGCAGTACTGGACACACTGAAGCTTTCTTT. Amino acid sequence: CASSTGHTEAFF.

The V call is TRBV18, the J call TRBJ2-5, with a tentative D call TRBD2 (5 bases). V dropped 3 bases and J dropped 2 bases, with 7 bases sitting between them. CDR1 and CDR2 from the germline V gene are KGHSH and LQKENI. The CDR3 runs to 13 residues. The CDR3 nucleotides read TGTGCCAGCTCACCCGGGATGCAAGAGACCCAGTACTTC. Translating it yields CASSPGMQETQYF.

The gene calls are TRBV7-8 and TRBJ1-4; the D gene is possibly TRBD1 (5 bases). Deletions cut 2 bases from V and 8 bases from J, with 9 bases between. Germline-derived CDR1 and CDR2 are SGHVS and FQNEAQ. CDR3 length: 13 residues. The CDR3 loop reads CASSLTGYEKLFF. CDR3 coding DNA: TGTGCCAGCAGCTTAACAGGCTACGAAAAACTGTTTTTT.

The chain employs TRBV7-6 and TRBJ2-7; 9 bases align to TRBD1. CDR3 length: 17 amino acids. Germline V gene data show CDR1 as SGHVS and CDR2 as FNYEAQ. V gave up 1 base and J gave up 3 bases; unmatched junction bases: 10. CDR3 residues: CASSLDGVGTGIYEQYF. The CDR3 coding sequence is TGTGCCAGCAGCTTAGATGGGGTCGGGACAGGGATCTACGAGCAGTACTTC.

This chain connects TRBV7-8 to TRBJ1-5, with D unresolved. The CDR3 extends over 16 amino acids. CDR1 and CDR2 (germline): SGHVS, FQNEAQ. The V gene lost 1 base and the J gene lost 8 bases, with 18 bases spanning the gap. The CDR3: CASSLVSFAPGKPQHF. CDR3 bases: TGTGCCAGCAGCTTAGTCTCGTTCGCCCCGGGGAAGCCCCAGCATTTT. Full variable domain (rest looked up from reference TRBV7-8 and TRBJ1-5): GAGVSQSPRYKVAKRGQDVALRCDPISGHVSLFWYQQALGQGPEFLTYFQNEAQLDKSGLPSDRFFAERPEGSVSTLKIQRTQQEDSAVYLCASSLVSFAPGKPQHFGDGTRLSIL.

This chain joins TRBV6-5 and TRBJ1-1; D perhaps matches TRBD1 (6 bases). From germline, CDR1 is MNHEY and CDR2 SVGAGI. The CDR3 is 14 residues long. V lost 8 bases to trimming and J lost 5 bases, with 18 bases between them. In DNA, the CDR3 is TGTGCCAGCCCATGGGAACAGGGTCGGACTGAAGCTTTCTTT. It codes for CASPWEQGRTEAFF.

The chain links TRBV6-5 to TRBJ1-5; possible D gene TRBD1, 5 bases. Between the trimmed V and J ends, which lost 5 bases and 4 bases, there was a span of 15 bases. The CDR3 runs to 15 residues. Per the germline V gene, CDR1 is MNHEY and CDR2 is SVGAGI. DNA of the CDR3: TGTGCCAGCAGTCCCGAGGGGAGCGGGAATCAGCCCCAGCATTTT. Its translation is CASSPEGSGNQPQHF.

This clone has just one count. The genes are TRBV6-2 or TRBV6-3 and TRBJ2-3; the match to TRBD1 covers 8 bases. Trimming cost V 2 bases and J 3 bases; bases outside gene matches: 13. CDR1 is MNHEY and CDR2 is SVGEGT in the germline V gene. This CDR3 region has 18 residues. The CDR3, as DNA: TGTGCCAGCAGTTACCGCCAGGGGGCGGTACCAACAACAGATACGCAGTATTTT. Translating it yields CASSYRQGAVPTTDTQYF.

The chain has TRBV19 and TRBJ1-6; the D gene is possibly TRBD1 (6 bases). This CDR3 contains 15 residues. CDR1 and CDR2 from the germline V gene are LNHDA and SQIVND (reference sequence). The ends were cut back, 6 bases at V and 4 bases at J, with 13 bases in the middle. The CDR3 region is CASRGGGDYNSPLHF. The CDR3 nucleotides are TGTGCCAGTAGGGGAGGGGGGGATTATAATTCACCCCTCCACTTT.

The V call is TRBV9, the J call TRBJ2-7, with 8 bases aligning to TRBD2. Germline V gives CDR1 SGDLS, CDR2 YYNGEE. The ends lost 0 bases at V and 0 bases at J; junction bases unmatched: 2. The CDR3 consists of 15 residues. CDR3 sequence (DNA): TGTGCCAGCAGCGTAGATGGGACTAGCTCCTACGAGCAGTACTTC. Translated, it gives CASSVDGTSSYEQYF.

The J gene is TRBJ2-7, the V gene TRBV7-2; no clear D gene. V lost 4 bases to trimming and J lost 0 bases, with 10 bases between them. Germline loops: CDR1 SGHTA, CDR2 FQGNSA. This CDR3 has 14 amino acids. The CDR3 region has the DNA TGTGCCAGCAGCTCATTGGTAGTCTCCTACGAGCAGTACTTC. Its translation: CASSSLVVSYEQYF.

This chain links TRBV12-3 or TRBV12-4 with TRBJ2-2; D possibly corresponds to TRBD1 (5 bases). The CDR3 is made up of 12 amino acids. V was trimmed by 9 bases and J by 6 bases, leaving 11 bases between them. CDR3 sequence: CASRGTAGELFF. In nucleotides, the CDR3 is TGTGCCAGTAGGGGAACTGCCGGGGAGCTGTTTTTT.

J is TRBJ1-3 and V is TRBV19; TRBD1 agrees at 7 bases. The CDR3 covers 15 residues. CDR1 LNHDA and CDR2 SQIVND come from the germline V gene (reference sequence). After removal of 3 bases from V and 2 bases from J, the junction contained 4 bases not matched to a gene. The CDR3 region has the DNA TGTGCCAGTAGTATGATGACAGGGACTGGAAACACCATATATTTT. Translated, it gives CASSMMTGTGNTIYF.

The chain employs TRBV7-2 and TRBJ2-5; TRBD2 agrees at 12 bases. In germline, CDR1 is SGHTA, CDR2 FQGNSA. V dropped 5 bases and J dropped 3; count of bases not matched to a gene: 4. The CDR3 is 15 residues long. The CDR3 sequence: CASSIRTSGKETQYF. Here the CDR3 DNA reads TGTGCCAGCAGCATCCGGACTAGCGGGAAAGAGACCCAGTACTTC.

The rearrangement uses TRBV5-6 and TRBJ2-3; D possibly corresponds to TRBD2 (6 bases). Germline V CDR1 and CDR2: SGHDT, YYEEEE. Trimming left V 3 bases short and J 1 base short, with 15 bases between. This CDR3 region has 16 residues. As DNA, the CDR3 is TGTGCCAGCAGCTCCTATTGGCGGGGTGGCACAGATACGCAGTATTTT. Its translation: CASSSYWRGGTDTQYF.

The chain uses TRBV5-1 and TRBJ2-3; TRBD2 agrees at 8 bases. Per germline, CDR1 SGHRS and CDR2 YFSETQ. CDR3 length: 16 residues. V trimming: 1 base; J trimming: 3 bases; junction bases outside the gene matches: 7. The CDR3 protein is CASSLTGGPGTDTQYF. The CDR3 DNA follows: TGCGCCAGCAGCTTGACGGGAGGGCCGGGAACAGATACGCAGTATTTT.